The entry below describes one T cell receptor (beta chain). No antigen is known for it. These data come from a study of cytomegalovirus exposure and HLA in healthy donors. Study details: HLA-typed donors were the source of 83 million or so unique TCRs held in an early data release.

The primer mix had 60 Vbeta and 13 Jbeta primers. Sequenced by immunoSEQ multiplex PCR; TCRdb stores in-frame clones only, minus some. The data show hundreds of thousands of clones, around 80% seen once. Regarding the study as a whole: The sole available immune exposure information was CMV serostatus. Earlier analysis looked at TCR beta V segments, and most were productive about 90% or about 30% of the time.

CDR3 size: 14 residues. V lost 3 bases and J lost 2, with 11 bases in between. Germline CDR1 LNHDA, CDR2 SQIVND (reference sequence). This TCR was sampled from a man aged 35-49 years in good health and CMV-seronegative. The V gene is TRBV19, the J gene TRBJ2-7; D might be TRBD2 (6 bases). The sample was PBMCs. The CDR3 region is CASSIGGNPYEQYF. CDR3 bases: TGTGCCAGTAGTATTGGAGGGAATCCCTACGAGCAGTACTTC.